Given below is one T cell receptor (beta chain) in context. It lacks a known antigen. No clone much larger than this one lies a single base away; base qualities are absent. The immunoSEQ Assay, a bias-controlled multiplex PCR, was used to amplify TCRbeta CDR3 regions from genomic DNA. The study's processing was this. The number of nucleated cells in each sample was estimated by amplification of reference gene primers within the assay. To quantify the absolute abundance of each unique TCRbeta CDR3 rearrangement, sequence reads were collapsed and filtered. Productive Simpson clonality was computed per sample as the square root of Simpson's diversity index over productive rearrangements. The clones in this table, taken by TCRdb from immuneACCESS, are in-frame only. Not every clone is retained; where verified, under half of the shortfall comes from an unresolved V gene, and the cause of the rest is unknown. The D gene and trimming were derived from the DNA, and the V and J assignments and clone size from that table. The sample table lists roughly 360,000 clones, roughly 80% of them with a count of one. Around 5% of the sample is taken by the ten largest.

The sample belongs to a study of blood T cell repertoires in COVID-19 (dated by TCRdb to the early 2020s). In the study overall: Collaborator samples came from the United States, Italy and Spain and covered acute and convalescent phases of COVID-19. The prospective study material was composed of cDNA or gDNA derived from T cells, B-cell-depleted T cells, or PBMCs. Deeply sampled blood TCRbeta repertoires from subjects exposed to, actively infected with, or recovered from COVID-19 were included in the dataset. The repertoires were made available in a free public database intended to serve as a resource for research on the immune response to SARS-CoV-2. The samples were drawn from the first 160 participants of the ongoing ImmuneRACE study and from over 950 subjects provided by 6 global collaborators. Nearly every sample came with metadata listing a de-identified subject ID, COVID-19 status, age in years and sex. Where HLA class I and class II types were available, the types were taken from metadata supplied by the sample provider, not from assay-based typing.

Enrolling through a virtual design, the prospective study's participants ranged in age from roughly 18 to 89 years and lived across around 25 United States geographic areas. In the prospective study, participants were assigned to cohorts based on the clinical history participants reported in a screening survey and a study questionnaire. ImmuneRACE Cohort 3 recovered participants were defined by two consecutive negative NP/OP PCR tests, healthcare professional clearance, or symptom resolution. Each participant in the prospective study had whole blood, serum and a nasopharyngeal or oropharyngeal swab collected by mobile phlebotomists. Over a roughly 2-month period, participants in the prospective study had the option of providing additional blood draws and questionnaires. Before DNA extraction, blood samples from the prospective study were shipped at room temperature or frozen. Results and caveats for the whole study, not just this receptor: How much clinical and demographic metadata was included differed by source and by participant, and the metadata was provided uncurated.

The TCR was taken from a woman aged 45-65 years who had recovered from COVID-19. Sequenced sample: PBMCs or T cells enriched from blood (not recorded which).

CDR3 sequence: CASSPGPGELFF. The nucleotide sequence reads TGTGCCAGCAGCCCTGGGCCCGGGGAGCTGTTTTTT. The chain is assembled from TRBV7-9 and TRBJ2-2, with the D gene not confidently named. Via the germline V gene (reference sequence), CDR1 is SEHNR and CDR2 FQNEAQ. Its CDR3 holds 12 amino acids, cysteine through phenylalanine. CDR3 DNA only is kept here, 36 bases in frame from base 1. V is pared back by 5 bases and J by 6 bases, with 7 bases lying between the germline termini.